Below, 14 T cell receptor beta chains from the same sample are listed, as sequenced in a study of cytomegalovirus exposure and HLA in healthy donors. PCR used 60 Vbeta primers and 13 Jbeta primers. The data were produced by immunoSEQ multiplex PCR, yet TCRdb's version contains in-frame clones alone and is incomplete. Its table records some 70,000 clones. The specimen was PBMCs. The receptors derive from a female donor in good health and CMV-seropositive.

The chain joins TRBV6-6 to TRBJ2-5; D might be TRBD2 (7 bases). The V end lost 2 bases, the J end lost 1 base, and 14 bases lay between the germline ends. The germline gives CDR1 MNHNY, CDR2 SVGAGI (reference sequence). The CDR3 covers 16 residues. CDR3 loop: CASSYTPGGSQETQYF. CDR3 DNA: TGTGCCAGCAGTTACACACCGGGGGGCAGCCAAGAGACCCAGTACTTC.

V usage is TRBV18 and J usage is TRBJ2-3, with TRBD2 matching over 13 bases. Germline CDR1 and CDR2: KGHSH and LQKENI. V trimming: 5 bases; J trimming: 6 bases; junction bases outside the gene matches: 8. The CDR3 has 16 amino acids. The CDR3, as DNA: TGTGCCAGCTCAAGTGGACTAGCGGGAGTCAGGGATACGCAGTATTTT. Translation gives CASSSGLAGVRDTQYF.

The chain is built from TRBV6-6 and TRBJ2-1; 7 bases are a match to TRBD2. The trim removed 2 bases at V and 3 bases at J, leaving 4 bases unmatched. This CDR3 contains 15 residues. Germline V gene sequence: CDR1 MNHNY, CDR2 SVGAGI (reference sequence). Here the CDR3 reads CASSYVAGRYNEQFF. The CDR3 DNA is TGTGCCAGCAGTTACGTAGCGGGCCGCTACAATGAGCAGTTCTTC.

The chain recombines TRBV15 with TRBJ1-2; 9 bases fit TRBD1. The germline V gene encodes CDR1 LNHNV and CDR2 YYDKDF (reference sequence). CDR3 length: 16 residues. V shed 7 bases and J 6 bases; nucleotides not matched to a gene: 15. This chain's CDR3 is CATNPTGGTGRDGYTF. CDR3 coding DNA: TGTGCCACCAACCCGACAGGGGGTACTGGTCGGGATGGCTACACCTTC.

The chain carries TRBV30 and TRBJ1-1; no clear D. Germline V gives CDR1 GTSNPN, CDR2 SVGIG (reference sequence). CDR3 length: 12 amino acids. The V gene lost 4 bases and the J gene lost 3 bases, with 9 bases spanning the gap. The CDR3 bases are TGTGCCTGGAAGGACTCGGACACTGAAGCTTTCTTT. Protein: CAWKDSDTEAFF.

This chain connects TRBV7-2 to TRBJ2-7; weak D call: TRBD1 (5 bases). Germline V lookup: CDR1 SGHTA, CDR2 FQGNSA. This CDR3 is 14 amino acids long. V lost 5 bases and J 7 bases, leaving 18 bases between the germline ends. The CDR3 here is CASSPLGAGWEQYF. In DNA, the CDR3 is TGTGCCAGCAGCCCGCTTGGGGCAGGGTGGGAGCAGTACTTC.

The CDR3 DNA reads TGTGCCAGTAGTATGGGCGGGAATCAGCCCCAGCATTTT. It is translated as CASSMGGNQPQHF. The gene calls are TRBV19 and TRBJ1-5; D is unresolved. Trimming left V 3 bases short and J 4 bases short, with 7 bases between. The germline V gene encodes CDR1 LNHDA and CDR2 SQIVND (reference sequence). The CDR3 length is 13 residues.

As to this clone: Relative to the germline gene, one junction end is altered; a read error may explain this. The V call is TRBV7-9, the J call TRBJ2-5; 8 bases fit TRBD2. Germline CDR1 is SEHNR and CDR2 is FQNEAQ (reference sequence). The CDR3 sequence is 15 residues long. CDR3 amino acids: CASSHQTAGGENQYF. CDR3 sequence (DNA): TGTGCCAGCAGTCACCAAACTGCGGGGGGAGAGAACCAGTACTTC.

About this clone itself: The junction departs from germline at one end; a sequencing error may be responsible. This sequence joins TRBV19 and TRBJ2-7; D is unclear. From germline, CDR1 is LNHDA and CDR2 SQIVND (reference sequence). CDR3 length: 13 amino acids. The CDR3 loop is CASSLDLFYEQYF. CDR3 DNA sequence: TGTGCCAGTAGTCTAGACCTTTTCTACGAGCAGTACTTC. Complete variable domain (other parts from reference TRBV19 and TRBJ2-7): DGGITQSPKYLFRKEGQNVTLSCEQNLNHDAMYWYRQDPGQGLRLIYYSQIVNDFQKGDIAEGYSVSREKKESFPLTVTSAQKNPTAFYLCASSLDLFYEQYFGPGTRLTVT.

The V gene is TRBV4-3, the J gene TRBJ2-7; 8 positions agree with TRBD1. The CDR3 totals 15 residues. V shed 4 bases, J shed 4 bases, and the junction held 9 bases outside the gene matches. Germline lookup yields CDR1 LGHNA and CDR2 YSLEER. This CDR3 reads CASSRETGEGYEQYF. The DNA of the CDR3 is TGCGCCAGCAGCCGGGAGACAGGGGAAGGTTACGAGCAGTACTTC.

The chain uses TRBV30 and TRBJ2-1; tentatively, D is TRBD2 (5 bases). Germline values: CDR1 GTSNPN, CDR2 SVGIG (reference sequence). V lost 2 bases and J lost 3, with 14 bases in between. The CDR3 runs to 15 residues. In DNA, the CDR3 is TGTGCCTGGAGTCTAGGTCACGCGGGCTACAATGAGCAGTTCTTC. Translating gives CAWSLGHAGYNEQFF. The full variable domain, with the rest looked up from reference TRBV30 and TRBJ2-1, is SQTIHQWPATLVQPVGSPLSLECTVEGTSNPNLYWYRQAAGRGLQLLFYSVGIGQISSEVPQNLSASRPQDRQFILSSKKLLLSDSGFYLCAWSLGHAGYNEQFFGPGTRLTVL.

The chain employs TRBV5-1 and TRBJ1-2; 7 bases agree with TRBD1. Trimming at V came to 4 bases and at J to 0 bases, leaving 9 bases not matched to a gene. Per the germline V gene, CDR1 is SGHRS and CDR2 is YFSETQ. The CDR3 length is 16 residues. In nucleotides, the CDR3 is TGCGCCAGCAGCATAGAACAGGGGCCGACTAACTATGGCTACACCTTC. Translation: CASSIEQGPTNYGYTF. Complete variable domain (other parts from reference TRBV5-1 and TRBJ1-2): KAGVTQTPRYLIKTRGQQVTLSCSPISGHRSVSWYQQTPGQGLQFLFEYFSETQRNKGNFPGRFSGRQFSNSRSEMNVSTLELGDSALYLCASSIEQGPTNYGYTFGSGTRLTVV.

The gene calls are TRBV19 and TRBJ1-6; 7 bases map to TRBD1. Trimming took 1 base from V and 4 from J; bases not matched to a gene: 10. From germline, CDR1 is LNHDA and CDR2 SQIVND (reference sequence). The CDR3 loop spans 18 amino acids. CDR3 DNA: TGTGCCAGTAGTATAGGGGGACAGTTGGACGGTTATAATTCACCCCTCCACTTT. Residues: CASSIGGQLDGYNSPLHF.

V is TRBV5-1 and J is TRBJ2-1, with 8 nucleotides matching TRBD2. The germline V gene has CDR1 SGHRS and CDR2 YFSETQ. V dropped 1 base and J dropped 2; count of bases not matched to a gene: 8. The CDR3 is 17 amino acids. CDR3 nucleotides: TGCGCCAGCAGCTTGTCGGGCGGGAGGACCACCTACAATGAGCAGTTCTTC. It codes for CASSLSGGRTTYNEQFF.